The T cell receptor beta chain described here comes from a study of T cells in Graves' hyperthyroidism and ophthalmopathy (dated by TCRdb to about 2019). The study in broad terms: Peripheral blood was sampled at the time of initial diagnosis, prior to any treatment. A discovery cohort of roughly 100 patients, roughly 45 with Graves' ophthalmopathy and 55 to 65 with stable Graves' hyperthyroidism, was used to find distinguishing TCR V-J signatures. The paper reports TCR Vbeta CDR3 sequencing of approximately 140 peripheral blood samples: approximately 43 ophthalmopathy, fewer than 80 hyperthyroidism and around 17 progressor patients. In addition, the study compared T-cell repertoires in thyroid tissue and in blood from 6 or 7 Graves' hyperthyroidism patients. Prospective prediction of ophthalmopathy was tested in an independent validation cohort of fewer than 20 hyperthyroidism patients and roughly 16 patients who later progressed to ophthalmopathy. The roughly 94 discovery patients were randomly divided into training and test sets at a 7:3 ratio. Once sampling was done, hyperthyroidism patients were given methimazole at a starting dose of 30 mg daily, whereas ophthalmopathy patients were given high-dose intravenous methylprednisolone.

The investigation overall reported the following: No statistical method was used to fix the sample size in advance, and group allocation was not hidden from the investigators. During validation, the model predicted progression to ophthalmopathy a median of about 6.5 months ahead of onset, with almost 71% sensitivity and under 85% specificity. Most expanded thyroid clonotypes (frequency above 0.001) were also found in blood, which suggests that blood repertoires may mirror thyroid immune responses. Ophthalmopathy was separated from stable hyperthyroidism by a 13 V-J signature model, with over 85% sensitivity and 81% to 82% specificity obtained in cross-validation and 80%/75% obtained in testing.

The TCR beta CDR3 regions were amplified from the RNA transcripts. A first-round RT-PCR of the TCR CDR3 used the HTBI primer set with the Qiagen OneStep RT-PCR kit. A second multiplex PCR round built the libraries, followed by size selection and purification. Sequencing of the libraries was done on an Illumina HiSeq2000 using paired-end 100 bp reads. On the study's bioinformatics: SOAPnuke was used to process the raw data, removing reads that contained adapters or uncalled bases, had a mean Phred below 15, or lacked an exact match to the constant primer or identifier. COPE v1.2.5 was used to merge the high-quality paired reads, and each unique nucleotide sequence was defined as a clonotype. MiTCR v1.1 was used to align clonotypes to the IMGT TRBV, TRBD and TRBJ reference segments. Only V-J combinations with frequency above 0.0001, covering about 99% of repertoires, were analysed. The TCS score was defined as F50 (clonal expansion) divided by E x V (chaos), with BLOSUM62-based TCRdist calculated between CDR3 peptides within each V-J. Welch's t-statistics and random forest reduced around 520 V-J features to 10 to 15, which were used in a naive Bayes classifier (R e1071). TCRdb ran its own pipeline on the public reads, namely fastp trimming at Q25 and MiXCR clone calling, and kept in-frame beta chains. CDR3 protein duplicates are merged, each entry listing the most common genes and DNA. TCRdb's processing, not the study's, gives the V and J calls here. This sample comprises hundreds of thousands of distinct CDR3 sequences, 13% to 15% of them detected only once. Approximately 19% of the sample goes to the ten largest clones.

The CDR3 runs 15 amino acids, cysteine and phenylalanine included. Here the CDR3 DNA is all that survives: 45 bases in frame from base 1. Looking up the germline V gene yields CDR1 MGHDK and CDR2 SYGVNS. V is pruned by 5 bases and J by 2 bases, leaving 4 bases of the junction without a gene match. In the ophthalmopathy patients, disease was moderately to severely active, with a Clinical Activity Score of 3 or more, a NOSPECS grade of 4 or more, and a duration of less than 3 months. Exclusion was applied to patients with uncontrolled infections, other autoimmune diseases, pregnancy or lactation. Clinical symptoms, serum thyroxine and TRAb, thyroid ultrasound, and orbital computed tomography formed the basis for the diagnoses. PBMCs were separated from 10 ml of fresh peripheral blood using Ficoll-Paque density gradient centrifugation. Total RNA was extracted using Trizol reagent, and RNA quality was assessed on an Agilent 2100 Bioanalyzer.

On this clonotype itself: Its antigen is not yet known. The record has no base qualities; no much larger clone is one base away.

Specimen: blood. This chain is built from TRBV25-1 and TRBJ2-3; TRBD1 lines up with 10 middle nucleotides. The sequence derives from an older woman with Graves' ophthalmopathy. The CDR3 region has the sequence CASSTGTGVTDTQYF. DNA sequence: TGTGCCAGCAGTACCGGGACAGGGGTCACAGATACGCAGTATTTT.